This T cell receptor beta chain was obtained from a study of T cells in women clearing cervical HPV infection. Overall study context: Control women cleared a single incident HPV16 infection within 12 months. For cases, blood was sampled a median about 140 days after lesion detection, interquartile range 90 to 200 days.

CDR3 length: 12 amino acids. Germline V gene data show CDR1 as SGHRS and CDR2 as YFSETQ. V shed 2 bases, J shed 7 bases, and the junction held 2 bases outside the gene matches. Average input was around 1,300 ng genomic DNA for immunoSEQ TCR beta CDR3 amplification. Clones were read by immunoSEQ multiplex PCR, and TCRdb kept only the in-frame ones, dropping some. The repertoire table contains over 45,000 clones. With respect to this clone: The read falls 3 residues short of the CDR3 end, and the missing part is taken from the germline J gene.

The V gene is TRBV5-1, the J gene TRBJ1-1, with 7 bases aligning to TRBD1. This TCR came from a woman between 18 and 75 years old with a cervical HPV16 infection that either progressed to CIN3+ or cleared (not recorded which). Sequences were obtained from blood buffy coat. CDR3 sequence: CASSLGTDEAFF. CDR3 bases read: TGCGCCAGCAGCTTAGGGACAGATGAA.